This entry features one T cell receptor (beta chain) sequence. CDR1 is MNHEY and CDR2 is SMNVEV in the germline V gene (reference sequence). The CDR3 has 12 residues. Trimming pared 3 bases from V and 5 bases from J, leaving 4 bases between. Original data processing: Amplifying reference gene primers gave estimates of nucleated cell counts. Clones were sequenced by immunoSEQ multiplex PCR, and TCRdb holds only the in-frame ones, with some missing. Clone size and the V and J calls come from that table; the DNA yielded D and trimming. In the table there are about 200,000 clones, about three quarters of which are singletons. This entry comes from a study of blood T cell repertoires in COVID-19. The overall study: Sites across the United States, Italy and Spain contributed samples from acute and convalescent COVID-19. PBMCs, B-cell-depleted T cells, or T cells were the source of the cDNA or gDNA that made up the material.

The chain is built from TRBV27 and TRBJ2-2; D is unclear. The TCR originated in a woman between 65 and 79 years old with acute or convalescent COVID-19. The source material was peripheral blood. The CDR3 sequence is CASSLRTGELFF. For the CDR3, the DNA is TGTGCCAGCAGTTTGAGAACCGGGGAGCTGTTTTTT.